The 29 T cell receptor beta chains presented below share a single source sample, sequenced in a study of T cells of healthy individuals. TCRdb re-derived calls from the 5' RACE reads in MiXCR, one entry per CDR3 protein. The sample lists about 96,000 distinct CDR3 sequences, roughly 15% occurring once. The receptor source for this set is a human donor in good health.

This clonotype was detected a few times. The V and J genes are TRBV5-4 and TRBJ2-6; the D is unclear. Trimming shortened V by 2 bases and J by 2 bases, and 5 bases separated the two germline ends. This CDR3 has 14 residues. From germline, CDR1 is SGHNT and CDR2 YYREEE (reference sequence). This chain's CDR3 is CASSFEAGANVLTF. DNA for the CDR3: TGTGCCAGCAGCTTTGAAGCTGGGGCCAACGTCCTGACTTTC.

This clonotype was observed a few times. The chain uses TRBV2 and TRBJ1-1, with a tentative D call TRBD1 (5 bases). V lost 6 bases and J 1 base, leaving 9 bases between the germline ends. The CDR3 extends over 13 amino acids. Germline assignment: CDR1 SNHLY and CDR2 FYNNEI. The CDR3 nucleotides read TGTGCCAGCAGAGGAACAGGGAACACTGAAGCTTTCTTT. Protein: CASRGTGNTEAFF.

This clonotype was counted only a few times. The chain has TRBV5-1 and TRBJ2-5, with TRBD1 matching 8 bases. Germline V lookup: CDR1 SGHRS, CDR2 YFSETQ. The CDR3 runs 14 residues. V dropped 4 bases and J dropped 2; count of bases not matched to a gene: 4. The CDR3 loop is CASSSQGAQETQYF. The CDR3 coding sequence is TGCGCCAGCAGCAGTCAGGGGGCACAAGAGACCCAGTACTTC.

This clonotype was observed a few times. V and J are TRBV20-1 and TRBJ2-1, with 8 bases identical to TRBD2. The CDR3 loop spans 15 amino acids. Germline CDR1 DFQATT, CDR2 SNEGSKA (reference sequence). V was pared by 1 base and J by 2 bases, with 4 bases of the junction left unmatched. This CDR3 is CSARGRRGAYNEQFF. Written as DNA, the CDR3 is TGCAGTGCTAGAGGGAGGCGGGGGGCCTACAATGAGCAGTTCTTC.

This clonotype was detected ten times or more. The chain recombines TRBV14 with TRBJ2-2, with D perhaps matching TRBD2 (5 bases). The germline gives CDR1 SGHDN, CDR2 FVKESK. V gave up 4 bases and J gave up 5 bases, with 14 bases separating them. The CDR3 is made up of 15 amino acids. Here the CDR3 reads CASSPSSRRTGELFF. In nucleotides, the CDR3 is TGTGCCAGCAGCCCCTCTAGCAGGCGGACCGGGGAGCTGTTTTTT.

This clonotype has just a few counts. The chain carries TRBV25-1 and TRBJ1-1; D possibly corresponds to TRBD1 (6 bases). This CDR3 is built from 14 residues. Trimming took off 6 bases at V and 1 base at J, with 12 bases between the two ends. Germline lookup yields CDR1 MGHDK and CDR2 SYGVNS. The DNA for the CDR3 is TGTGCCAGCAGAACCGGGGGCGCGAACACTGAAGCTTTCTTT. Translating it yields CASRTGGANTEAFF.

The chain joins TRBV6-5 to TRBJ1-6; D might be TRBD1 (6 bases). Per germline, CDR1 MNHEY and CDR2 SVGAGI. CDR3 size: 16 residues. The V end lost 1 base, the J end lost 5 bases, and 12 bases lay between the germline ends. CDR3 residues: CASSYFGGADNSPLHF. The DNA of the CDR3 is TGTGCCAGCAGTTACTTCGGGGGGGCGGATAATTCACCCCTCCACTTT.

This clonotype was counted ten times or more. This chain joins TRBV12-3 or TRBV12-4 and TRBJ2-3, with D hard to call. V was cut by 3 bases and J by 2 bases, with 9 bases left in between. The CDR3 is 14 residues long. CDR3 DNA sequence: TGTGCCAGCAGTTTTGGCCAGTCCACAGATACGCAGTATTTT. This sequence encodes CASSFGQSTDTQYF.

This clonotype was seen ten or more times. The chain combines TRBV7-9 with TRBJ1-3; D possibly corresponds to TRBD1 (6 bases). The CDR3 covers 15 residues. Germline V CDR1 and CDR2: SEHNR, FQNEAQ (reference sequence). V dropped 3 bases and J dropped 2 bases, with 11 bases sitting between them. For the CDR3, the DNA is TGTGCCAGCAGCTTCACAGGGACCCCTGGAAACACCATATATTTT. It specifies CASSFTGTPGNTIYF.

CDR3 coding DNA: TGCGCCAGCAGCTTGTATTCCAGGGGGGACGAGCAGTACTTC. Translated, it gives CASSLYSRGDEQYF. This chain joins TRBV5-1 and TRBJ2-7, with D possibly matching TRBD1 (7 bases). V was pared by 1 base and J by 5 bases, with 13 bases between. The germline V gene has CDR1 SGHRS and CDR2 YFSETQ. The CDR3 consists of 14 residues.

This clonotype has only a few counts. V is TRBV9 and J is TRBJ2-2, with TRBD2 matching over 8 bases. The trim removed 0 bases at V and 2 bases at J, leaving 3 bases unmatched. The germline V gene encodes CDR1 SGDLS and CDR2 YYNGEE. This CDR3 is built from 16 residues. CDR3 nucleotides: TGTGCCAGCAGCGTAGGTCTAGCGGGTAACACCGGGGAGCTGTTTTTT. Translated: CASSVGLAGNTGELFF.

This chain connects TRBV10-3 to TRBJ2-1, with D tentatively TRBD2 (6 bases). Looked up from germline, CDR1 is ENHRY and CDR2 is SYGVKD. There are 14 residues in the CDR3. V was cut by 2 bases and J by 9 bases, with 14 bases left in between. CDR3 DNA sequence: TGTGCCATCAGTGAGCCTCCGACTAGACGTGAGCAGTTCTTC. Its protein product is CAISEPPTRREQFF.

This chain joins TRBV14 and TRBJ2-1, with D uncertain. The CDR3 has 17 residues. V was cut by 0 bases and J by 0 bases, with 12 bases left in between. Germline V gene lookup returns CDR1 SGHDN and CDR2 FVKESK. This CDR3 reads CASSQDRAPSSYNEQFF. The CDR3 coding sequence is TGTGCCAGCAGCCAAGATCGGGCACCGAGCTCCTACAATGAGCAGTTCTTC. Together with reference TRBV14 and TRBJ2-1, the CDR3 gives the full variable domain: EAGVTQFPSHSVIEKGQTVTLRCDPISGHDNLYWYRRVMGKEIKFLLHFVKESKQDESGMPNNRFLAERTGGTYSTLKVQPAELEDSGVYFCASSQDRAPSSYNEQFFGPGTRLTVL.

This clonotype was detected many times. The chain carries TRBV20-1 and TRBJ2-7, with no clear D. Germline CDR1 and CDR2: DFQATT and SNEGSKA (reference sequence). V was clipped by 3 bases and J by 3 bases, with 6 bases between them. CDR3 length: 11 residues. The CDR3 bases are TGCAGTGCTAGCGTTAACTACGAGCAGTACTTC. As protein: CSASVNYEQYF.

This clonotype was counted a few times. The J gene is TRBJ1-6, the V gene TRBV6-4; 10 bases align to TRBD1. Germline V CDR1 and CDR2: MRHNA, SNTAGT. This CDR3 has 16 amino acids. Trimming removed 5 bases from V and 5 bases from J; junction bases left unmatched: 6. The DNA for the CDR3 is TGTGCCAGCAGTCCCGGGACAGGGGCAGATAATTCACCCCTCCACTTT. It codes for CASSPGTGADNSPLHF.

Concerning this clonotype itself: One end of the junction fails to match germline, which may point to a read error. The chain joins TRBV5-1 to TRBJ2-2; possibly TRBD2 for D (6 bases). From germline, CDR1 is SGHRS and CDR2 YFSETQ. CDR3 length: 13 amino acids. Here the CDR3 reads CASSIGQAGGLFF. CDR3 DNA sequence: TGCGCCAGCAGCATAGGACAAGCCGGGGGGCTGTTTTTT. Full variable domain (rest looked up from reference TRBV5-1 and TRBJ2-2): KAGVTQTPRYLIKTRGQQVTLSCSPISGHRSVSWYQQTPGQGLQFLFEYFSETQRNKGNFPGRFSGRQFSNSRSEMNVSTLELGDSALYLCASSIGQAGGLFFGEGSRLTVL.

The genes are TRBV5-1 and TRBJ1-6; possible D gene TRBD1, 5 bases. The CDR3 extends over 15 amino acids. Germline lookup yields CDR1 SGHRS and CDR2 YFSETQ. V lost 3 bases and J lost 6, with 13 bases in between. CDR3 DNA sequence: TGCGCCAGCAGCTCAGACTCCGGGGGTAATTCACCCCTCCACTTT. Protein sequence: CASSSDSGGNSPLHF.

In this sample, this clonotype turned up a few times. The rearrangement links TRBV20-1 to TRBJ2-7; a weak D match, TRBD1 (6 bases). The CDR3 runs 11 residues. Germline CDR1 and CDR2: DFQATT and SNEGSKA (reference sequence). The V gene lost 6 bases and the J gene lost 5 bases, with 11 bases spanning the gap. CDR3 sequence reads: CSAGDNNEQYF. Written as DNA, the CDR3 is TGCAGTGCGGGGGACAACAACGAGCAGTACTTC.

This clonotype has at least ten counts. The chain joins TRBV20-1 to TRBJ2-1; 10 bases are shared with TRBD2. The germline CDR1 and CDR2 sequences are DFQATT and SNEGSKA (reference sequence). With V trimmed by 3 bases and J by 0 bases, 8 bases remained unmatched. This CDR3 has 17 amino acids. In DNA, the CDR3 is TGCAGTGCTAGGGGCCTAGCGGGAGCCCTCTCCTACAATGAGCAGTTCTTC. It encodes CSARGLAGALSYNEQFF.

V is TRBV25-1 and J is TRBJ2-3; D gene uncertain. This CDR3 spans 12 amino acids. Germline assignment: CDR1 MGHDK and CDR2 SYGVNS. V was shortened by 7 bases and J by 1 base, with 6 bases between the two germline ends. CDR3 DNA: TGTGCCAGCAACGCAGGCACAGATACGCAGTATTTT. Translation: CASNAGTDTQYF.

This clonotype has more than one count but fewer than ten. The rearrangement links TRBV7-2 to TRBJ2-3; TRBD2 matches 11 bases. The V segment lost 1 base and the J segment 5 bases; nucleotides outside the gene matches: 2. Germline CDR1 is SGHTA and CDR2 is FQGNSA. The CDR3 totals 15 residues. The CDR3 DNA is TGTGCCAGCAGCTTAGGGCTAGCGGGGGGAGATACGCAGTATTTT. It translates to CASSLGLAGGDTQYF.

This rearrangement joins TRBV20-1 to TRBJ2-2, with a possible D match to TRBD1 (5 bases). V lost 6 bases to trimming and J lost 0 bases, with 14 bases between them. CDR3 length: 15 amino acids. CDR1 is DFQATT, CDR2 SNEGSKA, per germline (reference sequence). This CDR3 is CSATGRQTNTGELFF. CDR3 DNA sequence: TGCAGTGCCACGGGCAGACAGACGAACACCGGGGAGCTGTTTTTT.

This clonotype was detected a few times. The V gene is TRBV7-8, the J gene TRBJ2-1, with a possible D match to TRBD1 (6 bases). Trimming removed 5 bases from V and 10 bases from J, with 15 bases in between. Germline V gene lookup returns CDR1 SGHVS and CDR2 FQNEAQ. This CDR3 region has 13 residues. DNA of the CDR3: TGTGCCAGCAGCGGGGGCCCGGTGGGGGAGCAGTTCTTC. Translation gives CASSGGPVGEQFF.

Many counts were recorded for this clonotype. The chain links TRBV30 to TRBJ1-5, with 11 bases fitting TRBD1. V trimming: 1 base; J trimming: 1 base; junction bases outside the gene matches: 3. CDR1 and CDR2 (germline): GTSNPN, SVGIG (reference sequence). The CDR3 covers 16 residues. The DNA of the CDR3 is TGTGCCTGGAGTGAAGGGACAGGGGGAAGCAATCAGCCCCAGCATTTT. Amino acid sequence: CAWSEGTGGSNQPQHF.

J is TRBJ2-3 and V is TRBV7-2; tentatively, D is TRBD1 (6 bases). V was clipped by 3 bases and J by 3 bases, with 10 bases between them. This CDR3 has 14 residues. Germline V CDR1 and CDR2: SGHTA, FQGNSA. Here the CDR3 reads CASSLVGATDTQYF. CDR3 in DNA: TGTGCCAGCAGCTTGGTGGGGGCAACAGATACGCAGTATTTT.

Ten or more counts support this clonotype. CDR3 amino acids: CSTPREPFNEQFF. The CDR3 bases are TGCAGCACCCCACGGGAGCCTTTCAATGAGCAGTTCTTC. V usage is TRBV29-1 and J usage is TRBJ2-1; maybe TRBD2 (6 bases). CDR1 and CDR2 from the germline V gene are SQVTM and ANQGSEA. The CDR3 consists of 13 residues. Trimming removed 8 bases from V and 6 bases from J, with 17 bases in between.

This clonotype was recorded a few times. The chain is built from TRBV11-2 and TRBJ2-2; 11 nucleotides line up with TRBD1. CDR3 size: 19 residues. With 5 bases clipped from V and 3 bases from J, the junction kept 14 bases outside the gene matches. Germline values: CDR1 SGHAT, CDR2 FQNNGV. This CDR3 reads CASSLPRTGGLKYTGELFF. CDR3 in DNA: TGTGCCAGCAGCCTGCCGAGGACAGGGGGCCTAAAATACACCGGGGAGCTGTTTTTT.

Ten or more counts support this clonotype. The V gene is TRBV7-6, the J gene TRBJ2-3; 8 bases map to TRBD2. Germline CDR1 and CDR2: SGHVS and FNYEAQ. Trimming took 4 bases from V and 4 from J; bases not matched to a gene: 10. This CDR3 contains 16 residues. CDR3 nucleotides: TGTGCCAGCAGCTATCGATTAGCGGGAATGTCAGATACGCAGTATTTT. The encoded protein is CASSYRLAGMSDTQYF.

V and J are TRBV4-3 and TRBJ2-1; TRBD2 aligns across 7 bases. Germline V gene data show CDR1 as LGHNA and CDR2 as YSLEER. This CDR3 has 17 amino acids. J gave up 4 bases and V 2 bases, and 11 bases lay outside the gene matches. CDR3 sequence: CASSQTTGLPTYNEQFF. In nucleotides, the CDR3 is TGCGCCAGCAGCCAAACAACGGGACTACCGACGTACAATGAGCAGTTCTTC.